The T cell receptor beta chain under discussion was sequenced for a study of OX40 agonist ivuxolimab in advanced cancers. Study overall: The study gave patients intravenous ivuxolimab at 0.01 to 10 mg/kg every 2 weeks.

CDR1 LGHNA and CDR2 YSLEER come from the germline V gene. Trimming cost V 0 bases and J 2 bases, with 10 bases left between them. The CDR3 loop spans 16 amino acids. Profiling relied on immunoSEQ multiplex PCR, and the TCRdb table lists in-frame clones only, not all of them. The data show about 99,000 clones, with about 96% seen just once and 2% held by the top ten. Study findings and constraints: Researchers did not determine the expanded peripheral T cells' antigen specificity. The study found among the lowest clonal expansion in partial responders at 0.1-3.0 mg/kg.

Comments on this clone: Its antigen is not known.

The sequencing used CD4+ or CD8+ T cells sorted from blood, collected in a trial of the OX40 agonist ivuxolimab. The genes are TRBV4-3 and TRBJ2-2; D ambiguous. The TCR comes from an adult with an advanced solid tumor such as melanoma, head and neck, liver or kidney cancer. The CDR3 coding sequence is TGCGCCAGCAGCCAAGATCGTATATCCAACACCGGGGAGCTGTTTTTT. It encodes CASSQDRISNTGELFF.